These T cell receptor beta chains were read from a single sample in a study of blood T cell repertoires in COVID-19. Using immunoSEQ multiplex PCR, the repertoire was profiled, and TCRdb retains in-frame clones only, with some absent. Among 65,000 to 95,000 clones listed, around 90% were seen once. Material for sequencing was peripheral blood. These receptors came from a man between 70 and 80 years old with acute or convalescent COVID-19. The CDR3 runs from the conserved cysteine through the conserved F or W. A D gene is named only where the DNA matches it firmly. Size is stated for part of the rows, as once, few or many counts, or as a class when the clone is expanded.

D gene: -; J gene: TRBJ2-3; V gene: TRBV19; clone size: -; CDR3 length: 20; CDR3 protein: CASSWGFFRGVRDPTDTQYF; CDR3 DNA: TGTGCCAGTAGTTGGGGTTTCTTCAGGGGCGTTAGGGACCCCACAGATACGCAGTATTTT
D gene: -; J gene: TRBJ2-2; V gene: TRBV10-3; clone size: -; CDR3 length: 14; CDR3 protein: CASRDSGNTGELFF; CDR3 DNA: TGTGCCTCCAGAGATAGCGGGAACACCGGGGAGCTGTTTTTT
D gene: -; J gene: TRBJ2-2; V gene: TRBV11-2; clone size: -; CDR3 length: 16; CDR3 protein: CASSLVGRANTGELFF; CDR3 DNA: TGTGCCAGCAGCTTAGTGGGCAGGGCGAACACCGGGGAGCTGTTTTTT
D gene: -; J gene: TRBJ1-2; V gene: TRBV7-8; clone size: -; CDR3 length: 12; CDR3 protein: CASSPGRDGYTF; CDR3 DNA: TGTGCCAGCAGCCCCGGGAGGGATGGCTACACCTTC
D gene: -; J gene: TRBJ2-3; V gene: TRBV28; clone size: -; CDR3 length: 12; CDR3 protein: CASSSSGRTQYF; CDR3 DNA: TGTGCCAGCAGTTCAAGCGGGCGAACGCAGTATTTT
D gene: TRBD1; J gene: TRBJ1-2; V gene: TRBV28; clone size: -; CDR3 length: 15; CDR3 protein: CASREMGQGAGGYTF; CDR3 DNA: TGTGCCAGCAGGGAGATGGGACAGGGGGCGGGAGGCTACACCTTC
D gene: TRBD1; J gene: TRBJ1-4; V gene: TRBV7-9; clone size: -; CDR3 length: 17; CDR3 protein: CASSLGVTGGTNEKLFF; CDR3 DNA: TGTGCCAGCAGCTTAGGCGTGACAGGGGGTACTAATGAAAAACTGTTTTTT
D gene: -; J gene: TRBJ2-2; V gene: TRBV7-8; clone size: -; CDR3 length: 15; CDR3 protein: CASSPPGGGTGELFF; CDR3 DNA: TGTGCCAGCAGCCCCCCTGGTGGAGGCACCGGGGAGCTGTTTTTT
D gene: -; J gene: TRBJ2-2; V gene: TRBV28; clone size: -; CDR3 length: 14; CDR3 protein: CASSLSSNTGELFF; CDR3 DNA: TGTGCCAGCAGTTTATCCTCGAACACCGGGGAGCTGTTTTTT
D gene: -; J gene: TRBJ1-3; V gene: TRBV3-1/TRBV3-2; clone size: -; CDR3 length: 15; CDR3 protein: CASSHLTGSGNTIYF; CDR3 DNA: TGTGCCAGCAGCCATCTAACAGGGTCTGGAAACACCATATATTTT
D gene: -; J gene: TRBJ1-2; V gene: TRBV5-4; clone size: -; CDR3 length: 12; CDR3 protein: CASSLELVGYTF; CDR3 DNA: TGTGCCAGCAGCTTGGAGCTGGTAGGCTACACCTTC
D gene: TRBD1; J gene: TRBJ1-2; V gene: TRBV19; clone size: -; CDR3 length: 17; CDR3 protein: CASSIRGSGTGVDGYTF; CDR3 DNA: TGTGCCAGTAGTATAAGAGGCAGTGGGACAGGGGTGGATGGCTACACCTTC
D gene: -; J gene: TRBJ2-2; V gene: TRBV9; clone size: -; CDR3 length: 13; CDR3 protein: CASSGGPTGELFF; CDR3 DNA: TGTGCCAGCAGCGGCGGGCCCACCGGGGAGCTGTTTTTT
D gene: -; J gene: TRBJ2-1; V gene: TRBV5-1; clone size: -; CDR3 length: 12; CDR3 protein: CASSWAESEQFF; CDR3 DNA: TGCGCCAGCAGCTGGGCAGAGAGTGAGCAGTTCTTC
D gene: -; J gene: TRBJ1-5; V gene: TRBV4-1; clone size: -; CDR3 length: 17; CDR3 protein: CASSQTSGGGFNQPQHF; CDR3 DNA: TGCGCCAGCAGCCAGACCTCCGGGGGAGGTTTCAATCAGCCCCAGCATTTT
D gene: TRBD2; J gene: TRBJ2-4; V gene: TRBV7-2; clone size: once; CDR3 length: 14; CDR3 protein: CASSVTSGKNIQYF; CDR3 DNA: TGTGCCAGCAGCGTGACTAGCGGCAAAAACATTCAGTACTTC
D gene: -; J gene: TRBJ1-2; V gene: TRBV7-2; clone size: few; CDR3 length: 16; CDR3 protein: CASSLGGRESNYGYTF; CDR3 DNA: TGTGCCAGCAGCTTAGGGGGGAGGGAATCTAACTATGGCTACACCTTC
D gene: -; J gene: TRBJ1-5; V gene: TRBV4-1; clone size: -; CDR3 length: 17; CDR3 protein: CASSQGGRSPSNQPQHF; CDR3 DNA: TGCGCCAGCAGCCAAGGTGGCCGCTCCCCTAGCAATCAGCCCCAGCATTTT
D gene: -; J gene: TRBJ2-3; V gene: TRBV16; clone size: -; CDR3 length: 15; CDR3 protein: CASSQSVTTTDTQYF; CDR3 DNA: TGTGCCAGCAGCCAATCGGTCACAACCACAGATACGCAGTATTTT
D gene: -; J gene: TRBJ2-7; V gene: TRBV28; clone size: few; CDR3 length: 14; CDR3 protein: CASRTWDTYVEQYF; CDR3 DNA: TGTGCCAGCCGGACGTGGGACACGTATGTTGAGCAGTACTTC
D gene: TRBD1; J gene: TRBJ1-2; V gene: TRBV4-3; clone size: once; CDR3 length: 16; CDR3 protein: CASSHSGTEFTYGYTF; CDR3 DNA: TGCGCCAGCAGCCATTCTGGGACAGAATTTACTTATGGCTACACCTTC
D gene: TRBD1; J gene: TRBJ2-7; V gene: TRBV6-5; clone size: few; CDR3 length: 14; CDR3 protein: CASRPGQGSYEQYF; CDR3 DNA: TGTGCCAGCAGGCCGGGACAGGGATCCTACGAGCAGTACTTC
D gene: -; J gene: TRBJ1-2; V gene: TRBV5-1; clone size: -; CDR3 length: 16; CDR3 protein: CASSLAPGGEDGGYTF; CDR3 DNA: TGCGCCAGCAGCTTGGCTCCCGGGGGTGAAGACGGTGGCTACACCTTC
D gene: -; J gene: TRBJ1-1; V gene: TRBV3-1/TRBV3-2; clone size: -; CDR3 length: 13; CDR3 protein: CASSQGGGTEAFF; CDR3 DNA: TGTGCCAGCAGCCAAGGGGGCGGAACTGAAGCTTTCTTT
D gene: TRBD1; J gene: TRBJ1-2; V gene: TRBV5-1; clone size: -; CDR3 length: 15; CDR3 protein: CASSGRTGSNYGYTF; CDR3 DNA: TGCGCCAGCAGCGGAAGGACAGGAAGTAACTATGGCTACACCTTC
D gene: -; J gene: TRBJ1-4; V gene: TRBV27; clone size: -; CDR3 length: 13; CDR3 protein: CASSLFISEKLFF; CDR3 DNA: TGTGCCAGCAGTTTATTTATTTCGGAAAAACTGTTTTTT
D gene: -; J gene: TRBJ2-5; V gene: TRBV30; clone size: -; CDR3 length: 15; CDR3 protein: CACNNHGTLQETQYF; CDR3 DNA: TGTGCCTGCAACAACCACGGGACACTCCAAGAGACCCAGTACTTC
D gene: -; J gene: TRBJ1-1; V gene: TRBV12-3/TRBV12-4; clone size: -; CDR3 length: 13; CDR3 protein: CASTLGGRTEAFF; CDR3 DNA: TGTGCCAGCACCTTGGGGGGGAGGACTGAAGCTTTCTTT
D gene: -; J gene: TRBJ1-5; V gene: TRBV19; clone size: -; CDR3 length: 15; CDR3 protein: CASSISPVRNQPQHF; CDR3 DNA: TGTGCCAGTAGTATCTCCCCTGTTCGGAATCAGCCCCAGCATTTT
D gene: -; J gene: TRBJ1-5; V gene: TRBV6-1; clone size: -; CDR3 length: 14; CDR3 protein: CASSEEGVRQPQHF; CDR3 DNA: TGTGCCAGCAGTGAAGAAGGGGTACGGCAGCCCCAGCATTTT
D gene: TRBD2; J gene: TRBJ2-4; V gene: TRBV6-1; clone size: -; CDR3 length: 18; CDR3 protein: CASSAGTSGLLAKNIQYF; CDR3 DNA: TGTGCCAGCAGTGCCGGGACTAGCGGGCTTCTAGCCAAAAACATTCAGTACTTC
D gene: TRBD2; J gene: TRBJ2-2; V gene: TRBV5-1; clone size: -; CDR3 length: 15; CDR3 protein: CASSKTSGGTGELFF; CDR3 DNA: TGCGCCAGCAGCAAAACTAGCGGGGGTACCGGGGAGCTGTTTTTT
D gene: TRBD1; J gene: TRBJ1-6; V gene: TRBV5-1; clone size: few; CDR3 length: 18; CDR3 protein: CASSLGETGSSYNSPLHF; CDR3 DNA: TGCGCCAGCAGCTTGGGGGAGACAGGGAGCTCCTATAATTCACCCCTCCACTTT
D gene: -; J gene: TRBJ1-6; V gene: TRBV10-3; clone size: -; CDR3 length: 14; CDR3 protein: CAISGGEYNSPLHF; CDR3 DNA: TGTGCCATCAGTGGGGGGGAGTATAATTCACCCCTCCACTTT
D gene: -; J gene: TRBJ2-1; V gene: TRBV12-3/TRBV12-4; clone size: -; CDR3 length: 11; CDR3 protein: CASSFSGEQFF; CDR3 DNA: TGTGCCAGCAGTTTCAGTGGTGAGCAGTTCTTC
D gene: -; J gene: TRBJ1-4; V gene: TRBV19; clone size: -; CDR3 length: 15; CDR3 protein: CASSIARGAREKLFF; CDR3 DNA: TGTGCCAGTAGTATAGCTAGGGGCGCGAGGGAAAAACTGTTTTTT
D gene: -; J gene: TRBJ2-7; V gene: TRBV18; clone size: once; CDR3 length: 14; CDR3 protein: CASSPGGGGDEQYF; CDR3 DNA: TGTGCCAGCTCACCCGGAGGAGGGGGCGACGAGCAGTACTTC
D gene: TRBD1; J gene: TRBJ1-4; V gene: TRBV3-1/TRBV3-2; clone size: -; CDR3 length: 12; CDR3 protein: CASSQVRDRLFF; CDR3 DNA: TGTGCCAGCAGCCAAGTTCGGGACAGACTGTTTTTT
D gene: TRBD2; J gene: TRBJ2-3; V gene: TRBV18; clone size: once; CDR3 length: 16; CDR3 protein: CASSPRTSGRADTQYF; CDR3 DNA: TGTGCCAGCTCACCAAGGACTAGCGGGAGGGCAGATACGCAGTATTTT
D gene: TRBD2; J gene: TRBJ2-1; V gene: TRBV5-1; clone size: -; CDR3 length: 17; CDR3 protein: CASSPLGLAGGQNEQFF; CDR3 DNA: TGCGCCAGCAGCCCCCTGGGACTAGCGGGAGGGCAAAATGAGCAGTTCTTC
D gene: TRBD2; J gene: TRBJ2-1; V gene: TRBV2; clone size: -; CDR3 length: 14; CDR3 protein: CASSEAGGRGEQFF; CDR3 DNA: TGTGCCAGCAGTGAAGCGGGAGGGCGAGGAGAGCAGTTCTTC
D gene: -; J gene: TRBJ2-2; V gene: TRBV27; clone size: few; CDR3 length: 14; CDR3 protein: CASSLSWEAFALFF; CDR3 DNA: TGTGCCAGCAGTTTATCCTGGGAGGCTTTTGCACTGTTTTTT
D gene: TRBD1; J gene: TRBJ1-2; V gene: TRBV30; clone size: -; CDR3 length: 14; CDR3 protein: CAWSPMRQGEGYTF; CDR3 DNA: TGTGCCTGGAGTCCCATGCGACAGGGAGAGGGCTACACCTTC
D gene: TRBD2; J gene: TRBJ2-3; V gene: TRBV10-3; clone size: -; CDR3 length: 17; CDR3 protein: CAITYRPSGGLTDTQYF; CDR3 DNA: TGTGCCATCACCTATAGGCCTAGCGGGGGGCTCACAGATACGCAGTATTTT
D gene: TRBD1; J gene: TRBJ1-2; V gene: TRBV11-2; clone size: -; CDR3 length: 12; CDR3 protein: CASSPGGYGYTF; CDR3 DNA: TGTGCCAGCAGCCCAGGGGGTTATGGCTACACCTTC
D gene: TRBD1; J gene: TRBJ1-5; V gene: TRBV19; clone size: few; CDR3 length: 14; CDR3 protein: CASNQDRGGQPQHF; CDR3 DNA: TGTGCCAGTAACCAGGACAGGGGAGGGCAGCCCCAGCATTTT
D gene: TRBD2; J gene: TRBJ2-7; V gene: TRBV5-1; clone size: few; CDR3 length: 15; CDR3 protein: CASSLDTSETYEQYF; CDR3 DNA: TGCGCCAGCAGCTTGGATACTAGCGAGACCTACGAGCAGTACTTC
D gene: -; J gene: TRBJ2-6; V gene: TRBV23-1; clone size: -; CDR3 length: 10; CDR3 protein: CASSQQSLTF; CDR3 DNA: TGCGCCAGCAGTCAACAGTCTCTGACTTTC
D gene: -; J gene: TRBJ1-1; V gene: TRBV19; clone size: -; CDR3 length: 14; CDR3 protein: CASSIGGLNTEAFF; CDR3 DNA: TGTGCCAGTAGTATAGGGGGCCTGAACACTGAAGCTTTCTTT
D gene: TRBD2; J gene: TRBJ2-1; V gene: TRBV6-6; clone size: -; CDR3 length: 15; CDR3 protein: CASLELAGGYNEQFF; CDR3 DNA: TGTGCCAGCCTGGAACTAGCGGGAGGATACAATGAGCAGTTCTTC
D gene: -; J gene: TRBJ1-1; V gene: TRBV6-6; clone size: -; CDR3 length: 13; CDR3 protein: CASRLTGNTEAFF; CDR3 DNA: TGTGCCAGCAGGCTGACAGGGAACACTGAAGCTTTCTTT
D gene: -; J gene: TRBJ2-7; V gene: TRBV12-5; clone size: -; CDR3 length: 16; CDR3 protein: CASGLKGPGHCYEQYF; CDR3 DNA: TGTGCTAGTGGTTTGAAAGGTCCGGGACACTGCTACGAGCAGTACTTC
D gene: TRBD1; J gene: TRBJ1-5; V gene: TRBV9; clone size: -; CDR3 length: 14; CDR3 protein: CASSADRGSQPQHF; CDR3 DNA: TGTGCCAGCAGCGCGGACAGGGGGAGTCAGCCCCAGCATTTT